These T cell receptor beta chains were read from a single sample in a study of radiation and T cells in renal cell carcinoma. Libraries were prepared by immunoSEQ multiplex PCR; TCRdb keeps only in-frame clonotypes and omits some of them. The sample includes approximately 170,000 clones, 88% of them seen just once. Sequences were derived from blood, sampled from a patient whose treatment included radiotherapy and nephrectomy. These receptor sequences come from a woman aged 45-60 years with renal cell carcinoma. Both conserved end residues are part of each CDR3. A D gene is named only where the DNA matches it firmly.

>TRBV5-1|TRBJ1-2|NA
TGCGCCAGCAGCTTGGGACAGGTCAACTATGGCTACACCTTC
CASSLGQVNYGYTF
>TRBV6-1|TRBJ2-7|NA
TGTGCCAGCACGCCGAGACCCGACGAGCAGTACTTC
CASTPRPDEQYF
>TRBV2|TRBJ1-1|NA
TGTGCCAGCAGGTCAGGGGATCCCTACACTGAAGCTTTCTTT
CASRSGDPYTEAFF
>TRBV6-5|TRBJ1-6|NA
TGTGCCAGCAGTTACGATGACGGCTTTAATTCACCCCTCCACTTT
CASSYDDGFNSPLHF
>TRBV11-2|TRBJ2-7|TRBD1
TGTGCCAGCAGCTTAGTCGACAGGGGGGCCTACGAGCAGTACTTC
CASSLVDRGAYEQYF
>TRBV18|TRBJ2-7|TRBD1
TGTGCCAGCTCACCACGACAGGGGGCCCCCTACGAGCAGTACTTC
CASSPRQGAPYEQYF
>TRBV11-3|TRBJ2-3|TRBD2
TGTGCCAGCAGCCCAGGACTAGAAGGAGATACGCAGTATTTT
CASSPGLEGDTQYF
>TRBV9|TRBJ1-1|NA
TGTGCCAGCAGCGTAGCGGTGAACACTGAAGCTTTCTTT
CASSVAVNTEAFF
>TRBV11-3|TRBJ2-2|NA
TGTGCCAGCAGCAAAAACAGGGCCCCCGGGGAGCTGTTTTTT
CASSKNRAPGELFF
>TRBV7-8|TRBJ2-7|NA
TGTGCCAGCAGCAACCTCCGGGCTCTTACCACCCACGAGCAGTACTTC
CASSNLRALTTHEQYF
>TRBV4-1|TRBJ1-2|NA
TGCGCCAGCAGCCAAGTCGGGGACAAACCTTACTATGGCTACACCTTC
CASSQVGDKPYYGYTF
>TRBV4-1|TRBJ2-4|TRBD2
TGCGCCAGCAGCCAAGATGTTGAGGCGGAGCGGGGGTCCAAAAACATTCAGTACTTC
CASSQDVEAERGSKNIQYF
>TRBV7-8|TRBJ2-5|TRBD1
TGTGCCAGCAGCTCGACAGGGTTGGAAGAGACCCAGTACTTC
CASSSTGLEETQYF